One TCR beta chain is described in this entry. Its antigen specificity is not known. It has no much larger one-base neighbor in the sample; base qualities were not kept. To sequence the TCRbeta CDR3 region, genomic DNA was isolated from the sorted cells. The immunoSEQ Assay was used to sequence the TCRbeta CDR3 regions. Imported from immuneACCESS, the table was reduced by TCRdb to in-frame sequences with V and J called. These copies leave out some clones; in studies compared against another copy, an unresolved V gene accounts for under half, and the cause of the remainder is not known. Counted in this sample were about 45,000 clones; 82% of them appeared once. Of the sample, roughly 2.1% falls within the top ten clones. The sample originates from a study of OX40 agonist ivuxolimab in advanced cancers. Describing the broader study: Ivuxolimab, which targeted the costimulatory receptor OX40 (CD134), was an agonistic, fully human IgG2 monoclonal antibody. Intravenous ivuxolimab was administered to patients every 2 weeks at six dose levels: 0.01, 0.1, 0.3, 1.5, 3 and 10 mg/kg. Of the roughly 51 patients in dose escalation, about 20 had hepatocellular carcinoma, approximately 15 had melanoma, 9 had renal cell carcinoma and 9 had head and neck cancer. The dose-escalation cohort was 82.7% male with a mean age of around 64 years, ranging from roughly 23 to 85. Patients were allowed to have had prior anti-PD-1, anti-PD-L1 or anti-CTLA-4 therapy, and around 40% of the dose-escalation patients had previously received checkpoint inhibitors. Partial responses were achieved by three dose-escalation patients, of whom one had hepatocellular carcinoma and two had cutaneous melanoma. The point of sequencing TCRbeta in the periphery was to test whether ivuxolimab changed TCR sequence diversity and drove clonal T-cell expansion. The paper describes the monotherapy dose-escalation part (N ≈ 52 patients) of the phase I trial of ivuxolimab.

Including cysteine and phenylalanine, the CDR3 has 14 amino acids. Left in the record is the CDR3 DNA by itself, 42 bases read in frame from the first base. The CDR1 and CDR2 encoded by the germline V gene are MNHEY and SVGAGI. The trim is 2 bases for V and 4 bases for J, with a gap of 8 bases between the germline ends. Patients with autoimmune disease history or receiving systemic immunosuppression were excluded from the trial. Peripheral blood for TCR sequencing was drawn from every dose cohort at baseline, at cycle 4 day 1 and at cycle 7 day 1. Samples came from an open-label, multicenter, first-in-human phase I dose-escalation trial of ivuxolimab. Adults with locally advanced or metastatic melanoma, renal cell carcinoma, hepatocellular carcinoma or head and neck squamous cell carcinoma were enrolled in the trial. Before TCR sequencing, CD4+ T cells and CD8+ T cells from peripheral blood were sorted into separate populations.

The paper as a whole reports these results and caveats: Which antigens the clonally expanded peripheral T cells were specific for was not determined. Low levels of normalized T-cell clonal expansion were also seen in some patients who did not respond. At doses from 0.1 to 3.0 mg/kg, clonal expansion was seen in both CD4+ and CD8+ blood T cells between baseline and week 6. Partial responders in the 0.1-3.0 mg/kg groups had among the lowest normalized peripheral clonal expansion, especially among CD8+ T cells. After ivuxolimab, expanded clones were on average more numerous among CD8+ T cells than among CD4+ T cells.

The chain is encoded by TRBV6-5 joined to TRBJ2-2; the D gene is not confidently resolved. This TCR derives from an adult with an advanced solid tumor such as melanoma, head and neck, liver or kidney cancer. The sample in question was CD4+ or CD8+ T cells sorted from blood, obtained in a trial of the OX40 agonist ivuxolimab. The CDR3 region reads CASSYDQLTGELFF. The DNA sequence reads TGTGCCAGCAGTTACGACCAACTCACCGGGGAGCTGTTTTTT.